The source of this T cell receptor beta chain is a study of OX40 agonist ivuxolimab in advanced cancers. The CDR3 loop spans 16 amino acids. V was cut by 3 bases and J by 2 bases, with 15 bases left in between. Germline V gene lookup returns CDR1 SNHLY and CDR2 FYNNEI. Data came from immunoSEQ multiplex PCR; TCRdb stores just in-frame clones and leaves some out. Of approximately 80,000 clones in the sample, roughly 87% were seen once. Sequenced here: CD4+ or CD8+ T cells sorted from blood, sampled in a trial of the OX40 agonist ivuxolimab. The origin of this receptor is an adult with an advanced solid tumor such as melanoma, head and neck, liver or kidney cancer. This chain joins TRBV2 and TRBJ2-3, with a possible D match to TRBD2 (6 bases). CDR3 region: CASSDRRGTNTDTQYF. CDR3 sequence (DNA): TGTGCCAGCAGTGACCGGAGGGGTACAAACACAGATACGCAGTATTTT. Full variable domain (remainder filled in from reference TRBV2 and TRBJ2-3): EPEVTQTPSHQVTQMGQEVILRCVPISNHLYFYWYRQILGQKVEFLVSFYNNEISEKSEIFDDQFSVERPDGSNFTLKIRSTKLEDSAMYFCASSDRRGTNTDTQYFGPGTRLTVL.